This T cell receptor (beta chain) originates from a study of blood T cell repertoires in COVID-19. The overall study: Material from acute and convalescent COVID-19 was sourced from the United States, Italy and Spain. T cells, B-cell-depleted T cells, or PBMCs supplied cDNA or gDNA.

CDR3 length: 14 amino acids. With 7 bases removed from V and 9 bases from J, the gap between germline ends came to 16 bases. Germline values: CDR1 SGHTA, CDR2 FQGNSA. Everyone who took part was roughly 18 to 100 years old, and they came from about two dozen US areas. Self-reported history from a screening survey and questionnaire set each donor's cohort. Profiling relied on immunoSEQ multiplex PCR, and the TCRdb table lists in-frame clones only, not all of them. Of about 130,000 clones listed, less than 90% are singletons. The sample holds a few counts of this clone. The chain is built from TRBV7-2 and TRBJ1-6, with D tentatively TRBD1 (5 bases). The specimen sequenced was PBMCs or T cells enriched from blood (not recorded which). The source is a woman between 50 and 59 years old who had recovered from COVID-19. The CDR3 DNA reads as TGTGCCAGCACTCGACAGACCTTTGGTTCACCCCTCCACTTT. As protein: CASTRQTFGSPLHF.